The T cell receptor beta chain under discussion was sequenced for a study of CD8+CD57+ T cells in acquired aplastic anemia (dated 2018 in TCRdb). In the study overall: DNA extracted from sorted CD4+ and CD8+ cells had a mean of approximately 3 ug, with a range of roughly 0.17 to 30 ug. For healthy donor samples, the average read count was about 10.8 million for CD4+ cells and fewer than 14 million for CD8+ cells. The paper as a whole reports these results and caveats: Roughly 29 CD8+ CDR3 sequences were found in both patients and controls but appeared to be highly expressed in patients and within the immunodominant clones of the patients. CD8+ Simpson's diversity did not differ significantly between patients and healthy controls (P=0.060).

Genomic DNA was used as template for profiling of TCR beta VDJ combinations and CDR3 sequences. TCR repertoire sequencing was run on an Illumina HiSeq 2000. The paper's data handling went like this. Repertoire assessment relied on Simpson's diversity index, CDR3 size and DJ length profiles, and TRBV/TRBJ rearrangement plots. The immunodominant clone was defined as the most abundant DNA sequence in deep sequencing data. CDR3 amino acid sequences were screened for sharing across subjects and were compared with published repertoires and the VDJdb database. Clones were called with MiXCR by TCRdb after fastp trimmed the public reads at Q25, and only in-frame beta chains were retained. Identical CDR3 protein sequences are pooled into one entry, listed with their most common genes and DNA. These V and J calls rely on TCRdb rather than the paper's analysis. The sample profile shows about 210,000 distinct CDR3 sequences; around 63% of them were found once. Less than 30% of the sample is taken by the ten largest.

There are 14 amino acids in the CDR3, from cysteine to phenylalanine inclusive. The retained sequence is limited to the CDR3, 42 bases, with the frame set at the first base. CDR1 and CDR2 are read off the germline V gene as SGHRS and YFSETQ. Deletion took 4 bases off V and 0 bases off J, with a span of 10 bases between the germline ends. In regard to this clonotype: Its binding antigen is unknown. Nothing much larger sits one base from this clone, and base qualities are not available.

TCR repertoires of sorted CD4+ and CD8+ blood T cells from severe aplastic anemia patients and healthy subjects were deep-sequenced in the study. Ficoll-Paque density gradient centrifugation was used to isolate peripheral blood mononuclear cells. Before DNA extraction, CD4+ and CD8+ T cells were sorted by FACS or by magnetic beads. The clonotype comes from a human donor in good health. The sequencing input was sorted CD4+, CD8+, or CD8+CD57+ T cells (not recorded which) from PBMCs. The V gene is TRBV5-1 and the J gene is TRBJ1-1; TRBD1 is a possible D gene, resting on 5 matching bases. CDR3 loop: CASSQGRMNTEAFF. The sequenced DNA: TGCGCCAGCAGCCAGGGACGGATGAACACTGAAGCTTTCTTT.